This is a list of T cell receptor beta chains from one sample in a study of T cell repertoires in cytomegalovirus infection. TCRdb itself ran the reads through MiXCR, one entry per CDR3 protein. This sample has approximately 250,000 distinct CDR3 sequences, with approximately 24% found just once. The sequenced material came from CD8+ T cells from PBMCs. The receptor set was obtained from a human donor in good health (CMV status not recorded). Some clones in this sample may be carry-over from other donors' samples. CDR3s leave out the opening cysteine and the closing phenylalanine or tryptophan.

>TRBV20-1|TRBJ1-5
SATWSRDYSNQPQH
>TRBV28|TRBJ2-1
ASSSFISYNEQF
>TRBV6-6|TRBJ1-5
ASSHLDSSNQPQH
>TRBV7-2|TRBJ1-1
ASSLIRERGTEAF
>TRBV29-1|TRBJ1-2
SVKRQTGYT
>TRBV6-1|TRBJ2-7
ASSEQAGGPSYEQY
>TRBV29-1|TRBJ1-2
SAPEQGSYGNYGYT
>TRBV28|TRBJ2-3
ASSPGRTSSTDTQY
>TRBV7-9|TRBJ2-1
ASSIPNEQF
>TRBV19|TRBJ2-1
ASSTPWRDGDNEQF
>TRBV12-3/TRBV12-4|TRBJ2-3
ASTDPLAGSPTDTQY
>TRBV10-3|TRBJ2-7
AISPLWLVDEQY
>TRBV12-3/TRBV12-4|TRBJ1-1
ASSTTLANTEAF
>TRBV7-9|TRBJ2-1
ASSPGQGEQF
>TRBV7-8|TRBJ2-1
ASSPNEFIEQF
>TRBV29-1|TRBJ2-3
SVEGGGGPTDTQY
>TRBV7-2|TRBJ2-1
ASSPGPYSYNEQF
>TRBV28|TRBJ1-1
ASSLLTGMNTEAF
>TRBV27|TRBJ2-1
ASRAGAGNEQF
>TRBV12-3/TRBV12-4|TRBJ2-5
ASSLEWKQETQY
>TRBV7-8|TRBJ2-2
ASSLYGTGELF
>TRBV19|TRBJ1-5
ASTEGVQPQH
>TRBV12-3/TRBV12-4|TRBJ2-7
ASSSSDSHSYEQY
>TRBV29-1|TRBJ2-2
SVVRQGNTGELF
>TRBV28|TRBJ2-7
ASTENYEQY
>TRBV27|TRBJ2-7
ASSFLGYEQY
>TRBV20-1|TRBJ1-1
SARPPEAMNTEAF
>TRBV13|TRBJ1-2
ASSQGGTGDNGYT
>TRBV28|TRBJ1-1
ASSGLNTEAF
>TRBV7-9|TRBJ2-7
ASSSPRDRVGYEQY
>TRBV20-1|TRBJ1-2
SARDDGANYGYT
>TRBV2|TRBJ2-3
ASSPGTTMDTQY
>TRBV5-6|TRBJ1-1
ASSLAPDGTEAF
>TRBV27|TRBJ1-6
ASSLFSPTGVMDSPLH
>TRBV28|TRBJ2-7
ASTEADRGKYEQY
>TRBV7-9|TRBJ1-2
ASSSRMDGLYGYT
>TRBV5-4|TRBJ2-5
ASSFGQGSEETQY
>TRBV9|TRBJ2-1
ASSPVGYRVSNEQF
>TRBV9|TRBJ1-1
ASGSVLARDTEAF
>TRBV27|TRBJ2-1
ASSRGGGNNEQF
>TRBV15|TRBJ2-1
ATSRGRNSYNEQF
>TRBV4-1|TRBJ2-1
ASSPQLRVATTQWDNEQF
>TRBV20-1|TRBJ2-2
SARDLRNTGELF
>TRBV2|TRBJ2-1
ASSELRTQRGNEQF
>TRBV28|TRBJ2-2
ASYRPGELF
>TRBV7-9|TRBJ2-3
ASSTWTSADTQY
>TRBV15|TRBJ2-7
ATSRGFQGAYEQY
>TRBV10-3|TRBJ1-2
AISPGQDPNYGYT